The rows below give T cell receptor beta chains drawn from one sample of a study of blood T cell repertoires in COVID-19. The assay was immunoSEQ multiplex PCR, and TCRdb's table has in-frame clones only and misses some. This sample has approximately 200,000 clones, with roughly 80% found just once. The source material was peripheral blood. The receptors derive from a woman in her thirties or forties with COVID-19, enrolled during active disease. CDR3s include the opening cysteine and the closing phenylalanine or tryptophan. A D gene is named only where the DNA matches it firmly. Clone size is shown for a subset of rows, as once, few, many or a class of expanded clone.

CDR3 DNA: TGTGCCAGCAGCTTAAATCAGGGTGGCACAGATACGCAGTATTTT
CDR3 protein: CASSLNQGGTDTQYF
D gene: NA
clone size: NA
V gene: TRBV7-3
CDR3 length: 15
J gene: TRBJ2-3

CDR3 DNA: TGTGCCAGCAGCTACAGGGAAAATGGCTACACCTTC
CDR3 protein: CASSYRENGYTF
D gene: NA
clone size: NA
V gene: TRBV5-5
CDR3 length: 12
J gene: TRBJ1-2

CDR3 DNA: TGTGCCACCAGCCGGCGACAGGGGGCAGGTCAGCCCCAGCATTTT
CDR3 protein: CATSRRQGAGQPQHF
D gene: TRBD1
clone size: once
V gene: TRBV15
CDR3 length: 15
J gene: TRBJ1-5

CDR3 DNA: TGTGCCAGCAGTCCAGGGACAGGGACCGGGGAGCTGTTTTTT
CDR3 protein: CASSPGTGTGELFF
D gene: TRBD1
clone size: NA
V gene: TRBV28
CDR3 length: 14
J gene: TRBJ2-2

CDR3 DNA: TGCAGCGTCGAACGGGGGGCTAATGAAAAACTGTTTTTT
CDR3 protein: CSVERGANEKLFF
D gene: NA
clone size: NA
V gene: TRBV29-1
CDR3 length: 13
J gene: TRBJ1-4

CDR3 DNA: TGTGCCAGCAGTGAAGCCACCGGGACAGGGATGCTTAACTATGGCTACACCTTC
CDR3 protein: CASSEATGTGMLNYGYTF
D gene: TRBD1
clone size: NA
V gene: TRBV6-1
CDR3 length: 18
J gene: TRBJ1-2

CDR3 DNA: TGTGCCAGCAGCCGCTGGGGACAGGGGGGCTATGGCTACACCTTC
CDR3 protein: CASSRWGQGGYGYTF
D gene: TRBD1
clone size: NA
V gene: TRBV3-1/TRBV3-2
CDR3 length: 15
J gene: TRBJ1-2

CDR3 DNA: TGTGCCAGCAGCTTAGTTGGGCAGGGGCTCGAGCAGTACTTC
CDR3 protein: CASSLVGQGLEQYF
D gene: NA
clone size: NA
V gene: TRBV7-2
CDR3 length: 14
J gene: TRBJ2-7

CDR3 DNA: TGTGCCACCACCGGTCGGGTTAATTCACCCCTCCACTTT
CDR3 protein: CATTGRVNSPLHF
D gene: NA
clone size: NA
V gene: TRBV25-1
CDR3 length: 13
J gene: TRBJ1-6

CDR3 DNA: TGCGCCAGCAGTGAGATGACAGGGGCTAACACTGAAGCTTTCTTT
CDR3 protein: CASSEMTGANTEAFF
D gene: TRBD1
clone size: NA
V gene: TRBV10-2
CDR3 length: 15
J gene: TRBJ1-1

CDR3 DNA: TGTGCCAGCAGCTTTACTAGCGGGAGGGCCATCCCCGGGGAGCTGTTTTTT
CDR3 protein: CASSFTSGRAIPGELFF
D gene: TRBD2
clone size: few
V gene: TRBV27
CDR3 length: 17
J gene: TRBJ2-2

CDR3 DNA: TGTGCCAGCAGCTTAGTGGCGGGAGGGGGAGATACGCAGTATTTT
CDR3 protein: CASSLVAGGGDTQYF
D gene: TRBD2
clone size: NA
V gene: TRBV7-9
CDR3 length: 15
J gene: TRBJ2-3

CDR3 DNA: TGTGCCAGCGCATGGACTAGCGGGGGGAAACGAGGCGAGCAGTTCTTC
CDR3 protein: CASAWTSGGKRGEQFF
D gene: TRBD2
clone size: NA
V gene: TRBV3-1/TRBV3-2
CDR3 length: 16
J gene: TRBJ2-1

CDR3 DNA: TGTGCCAGTAGCCCGGGACAGGGGGCTATCACTGAAGCTTTCTTT
CDR3 protein: CASSPGQGAITEAFF
D gene: TRBD1
clone size: NA
V gene: TRBV19
CDR3 length: 15
J gene: TRBJ1-1

CDR3 DNA: TGTGCCAGCAGCCAAGGGGGACAGGGGGTCCCCTACGAGCAGTACTTC
CDR3 protein: CASSQGGQGVPYEQYF
D gene: TRBD1
clone size: many
V gene: TRBV3-1/TRBV3-2
CDR3 length: 16
J gene: TRBJ2-7

CDR3 DNA: TGTGCCAGCAGTTTATCGGAGGCAGGGGCCACTGAAGCTTTCTTT
CDR3 protein: CASSLSEAGATEAFF
D gene: NA
clone size: NA
V gene: TRBV27
CDR3 length: 15
J gene: TRBJ1-1

CDR3 DNA: TGTGCCAGCACCGACTGGTGGCGGTACAATGAGCAGTTCTTC
CDR3 protein: CASTDWWRYNEQFF
D gene: NA
clone size: NA
V gene: TRBV2
CDR3 length: 14
J gene: TRBJ2-1

CDR3 DNA: TGTGCCAGCAGCTTACTGGGGCTAGCGGGGGGGCCAGATACGCAGTATTTT
CDR3 protein: CASSLLGLAGGPDTQYF
D gene: TRBD2
clone size: NA
V gene: TRBV7-2
CDR3 length: 17
J gene: TRBJ2-3

CDR3 DNA: TGTGCCAGCAGCCAACTTGCGGGGGGGCAAGAGACCCAGTACTTC
CDR3 protein: CASSQLAGGQETQYF
D gene: TRBD2
clone size: NA
V gene: TRBV14
CDR3 length: 15
J gene: TRBJ2-5

CDR3 DNA: TGTGCCAGCAGCCAAGATTGGTCTGGGGCCCGAGAGGCTTTCTTT
CDR3 protein: CASSQDWSGAREAFF
D gene: NA
clone size: once
V gene: TRBV3-1/TRBV3-2
CDR3 length: 15
J gene: TRBJ1-1

CDR3 DNA: TGTGCCAGCAGCTCGGGGACAGGGGTAGCTTTCTTT
CDR3 protein: CASSSGTGVAFF
D gene: TRBD1
clone size: few
V gene: TRBV7-3
CDR3 length: 12
J gene: TRBJ1-1

CDR3 DNA: TGTGCCAGCAGCTCGCCGACAGGGGGCCCTACTCTCCCCATCTATGGCTACACCTTC
CDR3 protein: CASSSPTGGPTLPIYGYTF
D gene: TRBD1
clone size: NA
V gene: TRBV7-8
CDR3 length: 19
J gene: TRBJ1-2

CDR3 DNA: TGTGCCAGCAGCTTGGGGACTAGCGGGGGGCAGGATACGCAGTATTTT
CDR3 protein: CASSLGTSGGQDTQYF
D gene: TRBD2
clone size: NA
V gene: TRBV5-5
CDR3 length: 16
J gene: TRBJ2-3

CDR3 DNA: TGTGCCAGCAGTGACGGTACAGGGGGCAACATTCAGTACTTC
CDR3 protein: CASSDGTGGNIQYF
D gene: TRBD1
clone size: NA
V gene: TRBV6-4
CDR3 length: 14
J gene: TRBJ2-4

CDR3 DNA: TGTGCCAGCAGCTTAATCGTGGACTCCTCCTACAATGAGCAGTTCTTC
CDR3 protein: CASSLIVDSSYNEQFF
D gene: NA
clone size: NA
V gene: TRBV7-3
CDR3 length: 16
J gene: TRBJ2-1

CDR3 DNA: TGTGCCAGTACAATGAGGTGGGACACTGAAGCTTTCTTT
CDR3 protein: CASTMRWDTEAFF
D gene: NA
clone size: NA
V gene: TRBV19
CDR3 length: 13
J gene: TRBJ1-1

CDR3 DNA: TGCGCCAGCAGCATACAGGGGGCGTTCGATCTCGGGAAAGGAAACACCATATATTTT
CDR3 protein: CASSIQGAFDLGKGNTIYF
D gene: TRBD1
clone size: NA
V gene: TRBV5-1
CDR3 length: 19
J gene: TRBJ1-3

CDR3 DNA: TGCGCCAGCAGCTTAGCGGACACTGAAGCTTTCTTT
CDR3 protein: CASSLADTEAFF
D gene: NA
clone size: NA
V gene: TRBV5-1
CDR3 length: 12
J gene: TRBJ1-1

CDR3 DNA: TGTGCCAGCTCATTATACAGGGGGCAGGACTACAATGAGCAGTTCTTC
CDR3 protein: CASSLYRGQDYNEQFF
D gene: TRBD1
clone size: few
V gene: TRBV18
CDR3 length: 16
J gene: TRBJ2-1

CDR3 DNA: TGTGCCAGCTCACCCGACAGCAGATTCTACGAGCAGTACTTC
CDR3 protein: CASSPDSRFYEQYF
D gene: NA
clone size: NA
V gene: TRBV18
CDR3 length: 14
J gene: TRBJ2-7

CDR3 DNA: TGTGCCAGCACCCCGGGACTAGTAGCCGGCGAGCAGTACTTC
CDR3 protein: CASTPGLVAGEQYF
D gene: TRBD2
clone size: NA
V gene: TRBV6-5
CDR3 length: 14
J gene: TRBJ2-7

CDR3 DNA: TGCGCCAGCAGCTTCCGGACTAGAGAAGAGACCCAGTACTTC
CDR3 protein: CASSFRTREETQYF
D gene: TRBD2
clone size: NA
V gene: TRBV5-1
CDR3 length: 14
J gene: TRBJ2-5

CDR3 DNA: TGTGCCAGCAGCCTTACAGGGGGCGGAACAGATACGCAGTATTTT
CDR3 protein: CASSLTGGGTDTQYF
D gene: TRBD1
clone size: NA
V gene: TRBV13
CDR3 length: 15
J gene: TRBJ2-3

CDR3 DNA: TGTGCCAGCACCTTTCAGGGGGAAGCATATGGCTACACCTTC
CDR3 protein: CASTFQGEAYGYTF
D gene: TRBD1
clone size: once
V gene: TRBV2
CDR3 length: 14
J gene: TRBJ1-2

CDR3 DNA: TGTGCCAGCACCGACGCTATGACAGAAGTTTCGGAAGCTTTCTTT
CDR3 protein: CASTDAMTEVSEAFF
D gene: NA
clone size: NA
V gene: TRBV5-8
CDR3 length: 15
J gene: TRBJ1-1

CDR3 DNA: TGCAGCGTCCCCGCAGGGGGGAGCTCCTACGAGCAGTACTTC
CDR3 protein: CSVPAGGSSYEQYF
D gene: NA
clone size: NA
V gene: TRBV29-1
CDR3 length: 14
J gene: TRBJ2-7

CDR3 DNA: TGTGCCAGCAGCTCGCGGGACTATTCCTACGAGCAGTACTTC
CDR3 protein: CASSSRDYSYEQYF
D gene: TRBD2
clone size: few
V gene: TRBV7-6
CDR3 length: 14
J gene: TRBJ2-7

CDR3 DNA: TGTGCCAGCAGCTTCGCTAGCGGGAGTTACAATGAGCAGTTCTTC
CDR3 protein: CASSFASGSYNEQFF
D gene: TRBD2
clone size: NA
V gene: TRBV7-2
CDR3 length: 15
J gene: TRBJ2-1

CDR3 DNA: TGTGCCAGCACCGGGGGGAAGTACTATGGCTACACCTTC
CDR3 protein: CASTGGKYYGYTF
D gene: NA
clone size: many
V gene: TRBV6-5
CDR3 length: 13
J gene: TRBJ1-2

CDR3 DNA: TGTGCCAGCTCACCCATTGTAGCAAGCACAGATACGCAGTATTTT
CDR3 protein: CASSPIVASTDTQYF
D gene: NA
clone size: few
V gene: TRBV18
CDR3 length: 15
J gene: TRBJ2-3

CDR3 DNA: TGTGCCAGCAGCCAACAGACACAGGGGCACGGAAACACCATATATTTT
CDR3 protein: CASSQQTQGHGNTIYF
D gene: TRBD1
clone size: NA
V gene: TRBV3-1/TRBV3-2
CDR3 length: 16
J gene: TRBJ1-3

CDR3 DNA: TGTGCCAGCAGCTTCACGGCTAGCGGCACAGATACGCAGTATTTT
CDR3 protein: CASSFTASGTDTQYF
D gene: NA
clone size: NA
V gene: TRBV7-2
CDR3 length: 15
J gene: TRBJ2-3

CDR3 DNA: TGTGCCAGCAGCGGTGGACAGGGCGGCAATCAGCCCCAGCATTTT
CDR3 protein: CASSGGQGGNQPQHF
D gene: TRBD1
clone size: NA
V gene: TRBV28
CDR3 length: 15
J gene: TRBJ1-5

CDR3 DNA: TGTGCCAGTACTACCCCACTTACAGGGGGGAGCTATGGCTACACCTTC
CDR3 protein: CASTTPLTGGSYGYTF
D gene: TRBD1
clone size: NA
V gene: TRBV19
CDR3 length: 16
J gene: TRBJ1-2

CDR3 DNA: TGTGCCAACCGGGAGGGGGACGGGGAGACCCAGTACTTC
CDR3 protein: CANREGDGETQYF
D gene: TRBD2
clone size: NA
V gene: TRBV10-3
CDR3 length: 13
J gene: TRBJ2-5

CDR3 DNA: TGTGCCAGCAGCTTATACCTGGCGGGGAACACAGATACGCAGTATTTT
CDR3 protein: CASSLYLAGNTDTQYF
D gene: NA
clone size: NA
V gene: TRBV7-3
CDR3 length: 16
J gene: TRBJ2-3

CDR3 DNA: TGTGCCAGCAGCCACGGGACAGGGAGTGGCTACACCTTC
CDR3 protein: CASSHGTGSGYTF
D gene: TRBD1
clone size: once
V gene: TRBV3-1/TRBV3-2
CDR3 length: 13
J gene: TRBJ1-2

CDR3 DNA: TGTGCCAGCAGCGAACAGGGCTCTAATTCACCCCTCCACTTT
CDR3 protein: CASSEQGSNSPLHF
D gene: NA
clone size: NA
V gene: TRBV7-3
CDR3 length: 14
J gene: TRBJ1-6

CDR3 DNA: TGTGCCAGCAGTTTTATGGCTAGCTCCTACAATGAGCAGTTCTTC
CDR3 protein: CASSFMASSYNEQFF
D gene: NA
clone size: NA
V gene: TRBV6-5
CDR3 length: 15
J gene: TRBJ2-1

CDR3 DNA: TGTGCCAGCAGCCAAGATACGAGGAAACTGTTTTTT
CDR3 protein: CASSQDTRKLFF
D gene: NA
clone size: NA
V gene: TRBV3-1/TRBV3-2
CDR3 length: 12
J gene: TRBJ1-4

CDR3 DNA: TGTGCCAGCAGTTTGCCGGGACAGGGAACCTACGAGCAGTACTTC
CDR3 protein: CASSLPGQGTYEQYF
D gene: TRBD1
clone size: NA
V gene: TRBV6-5
CDR3 length: 15
J gene: TRBJ2-7

CDR3 DNA: TGTGCCAGCAGCTTACACTCGATAGGAGGTGGGGAAGAGACCCAGTACTTC
CDR3 protein: CASSLHSIGGGEETQYF
D gene: NA
clone size: NA
V gene: TRBV7-7
CDR3 length: 17
J gene: TRBJ2-5

CDR3 DNA: TGTGCCATCAGTGAGTCTACTGGCAATCAGCCCCAGCATTTT
CDR3 protein: CAISESTGNQPQHF
D gene: NA
clone size: few
V gene: TRBV10-3
CDR3 length: 14
J gene: TRBJ1-5

CDR3 DNA: TGTGCCAGCAGCCCTTCTCCTGGGAGAGGGCAAGATACGCAGTATTTT
CDR3 protein: CASSPSPGRGQDTQYF
D gene: NA
clone size: NA
V gene: TRBV9
CDR3 length: 16
J gene: TRBJ2-3

CDR3 DNA: TGTGCCAGCAGTTACCGGGGATTAACGGACTATGGCTACACCTTC
CDR3 protein: CASSYRGLTDYGYTF
D gene: NA
clone size: NA
V gene: TRBV6-2/TRBV6-3
CDR3 length: 15
J gene: TRBJ1-2